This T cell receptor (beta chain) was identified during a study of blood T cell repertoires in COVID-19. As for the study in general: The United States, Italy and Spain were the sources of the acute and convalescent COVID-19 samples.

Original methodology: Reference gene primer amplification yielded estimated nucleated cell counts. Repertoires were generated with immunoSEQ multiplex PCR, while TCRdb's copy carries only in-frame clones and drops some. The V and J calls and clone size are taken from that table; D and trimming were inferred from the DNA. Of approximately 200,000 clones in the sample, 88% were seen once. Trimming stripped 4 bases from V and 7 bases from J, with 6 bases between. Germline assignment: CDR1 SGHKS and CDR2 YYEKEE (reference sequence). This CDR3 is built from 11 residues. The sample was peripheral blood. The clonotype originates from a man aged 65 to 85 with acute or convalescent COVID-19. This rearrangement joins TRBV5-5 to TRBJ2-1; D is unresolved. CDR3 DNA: TGTGCCAGCAGCCTTCTAAATGAGCAGTTCTTC. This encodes CASSLLNEQFF.